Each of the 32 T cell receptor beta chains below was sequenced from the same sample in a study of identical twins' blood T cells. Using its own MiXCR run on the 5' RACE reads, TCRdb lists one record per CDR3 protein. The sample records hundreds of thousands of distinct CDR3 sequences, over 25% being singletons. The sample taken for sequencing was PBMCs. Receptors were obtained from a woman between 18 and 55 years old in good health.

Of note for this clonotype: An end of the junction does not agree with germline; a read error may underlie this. The DNA for the CDR3 is TGCGCCAGCAGGTTGACTGGACATACCGATTTAGTCTTT. Translation gives CASRLTGHTDLVF. The rearrangement uses TRBV5-1 and TRBJ1-1; possibly TRBD1 for D (5 bases). This CDR3 comprises 13 residues. The germline CDR1 and CDR2 sequences are SGHRS and YFSETQ.

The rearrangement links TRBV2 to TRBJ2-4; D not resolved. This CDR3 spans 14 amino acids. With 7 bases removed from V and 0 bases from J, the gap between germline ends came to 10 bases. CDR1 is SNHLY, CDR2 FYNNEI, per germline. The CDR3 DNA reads TGTGCCAGCACACAAGGTCGAGCCAAAAACATTCAGTACTTC. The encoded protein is CASTQGRAKNIQYF.

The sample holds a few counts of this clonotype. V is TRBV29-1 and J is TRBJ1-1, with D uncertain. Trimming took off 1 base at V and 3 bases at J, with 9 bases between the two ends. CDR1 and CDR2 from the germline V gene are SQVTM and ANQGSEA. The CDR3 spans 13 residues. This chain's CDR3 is CSVEGGSDTEAFF. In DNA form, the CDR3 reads TGCAGCGTTGAAGGTGGGTCGGACACTGAAGCTTTCTTT.

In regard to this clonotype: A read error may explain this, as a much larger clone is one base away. The CDR3 protein is CASSPRDNPQPQHF. The CDR3 DNA sequence: TGTGCCAGCAGCCCGAGGGACAATCCTCAGCCCCAGCATTTT. The chain combines TRBV3-1 with TRBJ1-5; D might be TRBD1 (6 bases). Germline V gene data show CDR1 as LGHDT and CDR2 as YNNKEL (reference sequence). V gave up 4 bases and J gave up 6 bases, with 13 bases separating them. The CDR3 has 14 residues.

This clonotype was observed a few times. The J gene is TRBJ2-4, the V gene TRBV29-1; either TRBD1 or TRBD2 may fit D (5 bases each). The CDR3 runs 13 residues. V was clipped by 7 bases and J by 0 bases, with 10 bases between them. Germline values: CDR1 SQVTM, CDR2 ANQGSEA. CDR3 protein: CSAGTPAKNIQYF. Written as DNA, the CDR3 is TGCAGCGCTGGGACCCCAGCCAAAAACATTCAGTACTTC.

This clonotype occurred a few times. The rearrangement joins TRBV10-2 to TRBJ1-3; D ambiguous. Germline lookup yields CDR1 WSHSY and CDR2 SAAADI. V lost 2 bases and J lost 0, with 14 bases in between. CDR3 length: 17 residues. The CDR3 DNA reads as TGCGCCAGCAGTGAGCCCGACAAGTCCCCCTCTGGAAACACCATATATTTT. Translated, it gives CASSEPDKSPSGNTIYF.

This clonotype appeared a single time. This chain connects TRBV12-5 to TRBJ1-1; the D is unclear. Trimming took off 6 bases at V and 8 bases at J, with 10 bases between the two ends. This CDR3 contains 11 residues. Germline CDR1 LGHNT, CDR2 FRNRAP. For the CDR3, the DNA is TGTGCTAGTGGCCCTGGGCTGGAAGCTTTCTTT. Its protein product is CASGPGLEAFF.

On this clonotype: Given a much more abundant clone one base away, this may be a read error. The CDR3 spells CSVETLNTEAFF. Here the CDR3 DNA reads TGCAGCGTTGAAACCCTGAACACTGAAGCTTTCTTT. This chain joins TRBV29-1 and TRBJ1-1; D gene uncertain. This CDR3 has 12 amino acids. Looked up from germline, CDR1 is SQVTM and CDR2 is ANQGSEA. V shed 2 bases and J shed 0 bases, with 4 bases lying between them.

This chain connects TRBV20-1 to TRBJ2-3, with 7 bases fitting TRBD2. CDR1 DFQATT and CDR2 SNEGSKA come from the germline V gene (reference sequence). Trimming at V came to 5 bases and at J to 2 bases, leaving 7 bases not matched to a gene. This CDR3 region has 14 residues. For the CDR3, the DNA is TGCAGTGCTCCCCGGCTAGCGGTCACAGATACGCAGTATTTT. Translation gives CSAPRLAVTDTQYF.

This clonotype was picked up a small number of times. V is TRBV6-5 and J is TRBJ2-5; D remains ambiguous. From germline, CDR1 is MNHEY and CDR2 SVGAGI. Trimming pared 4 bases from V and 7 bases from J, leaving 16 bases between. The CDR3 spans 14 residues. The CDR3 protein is CASSSQVPLGTQYF. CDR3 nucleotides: TGTGCCAGCAGTTCTCAAGTCCCCTTAGGGACCCAGTACTTC.

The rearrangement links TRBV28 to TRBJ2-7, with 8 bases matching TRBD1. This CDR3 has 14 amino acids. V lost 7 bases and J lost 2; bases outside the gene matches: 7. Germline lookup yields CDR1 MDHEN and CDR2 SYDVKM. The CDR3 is CASNLGTGAYEQYF. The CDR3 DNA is TGTGCCAGCAATTTGGGGACAGGTGCCTACGAGCAGTACTTC.

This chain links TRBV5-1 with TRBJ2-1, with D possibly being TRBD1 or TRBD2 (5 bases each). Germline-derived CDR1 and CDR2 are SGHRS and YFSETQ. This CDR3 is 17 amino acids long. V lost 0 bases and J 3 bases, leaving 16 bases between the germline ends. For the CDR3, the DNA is TGCGCCAGCAGCTTGGCGGGGTGGGGCGATATCTACAATGAGCAGTTCTTC. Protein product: CASSLAGWGDIYNEQFF. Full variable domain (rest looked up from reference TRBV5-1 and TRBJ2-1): KAGVTQTPRYLIKTRGQQVTLSCSPISGHRSVSWYQQTPGQGLQFLFEYFSETQRNKGNFPGRFSGRQFSNSRSEMNVSTLELGDSALYLCASSLAGWGDIYNEQFFGPGTRLTVL.

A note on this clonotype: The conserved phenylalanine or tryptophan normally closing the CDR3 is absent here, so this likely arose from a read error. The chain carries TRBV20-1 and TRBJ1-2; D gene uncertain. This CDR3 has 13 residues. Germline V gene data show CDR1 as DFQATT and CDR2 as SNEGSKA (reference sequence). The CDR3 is CSARELQTYGYTL. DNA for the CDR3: TGCAGTGCTAGAGAGTTACAGACCTATGGATACACCTTG.

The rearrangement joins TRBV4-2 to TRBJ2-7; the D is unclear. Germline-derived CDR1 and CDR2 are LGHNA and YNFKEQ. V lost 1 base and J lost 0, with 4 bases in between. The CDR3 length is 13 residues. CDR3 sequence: CASSQGVSYEQYF. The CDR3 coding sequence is TGTGCCAGCAGCCAAGGAGTCTCCTACGAGCAGTACTTC.

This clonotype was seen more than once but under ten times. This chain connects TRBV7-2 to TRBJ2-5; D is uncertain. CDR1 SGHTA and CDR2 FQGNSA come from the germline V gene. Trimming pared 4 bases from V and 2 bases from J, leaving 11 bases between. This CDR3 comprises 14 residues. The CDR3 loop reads CASSSSFTQETQYF. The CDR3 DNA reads TGTGCCAGCAGCTCCAGCTTTACTCAAGAGACCCAGTACTTC.

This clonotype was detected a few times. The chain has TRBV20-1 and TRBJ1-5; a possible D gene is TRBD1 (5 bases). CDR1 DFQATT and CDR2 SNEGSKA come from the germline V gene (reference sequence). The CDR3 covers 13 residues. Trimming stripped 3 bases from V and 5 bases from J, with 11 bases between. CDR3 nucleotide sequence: TGCAGTGCTAGTGGAGGGGAGTATCAGCCCCAGCATTTT. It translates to CSASGGEYQPQHF.

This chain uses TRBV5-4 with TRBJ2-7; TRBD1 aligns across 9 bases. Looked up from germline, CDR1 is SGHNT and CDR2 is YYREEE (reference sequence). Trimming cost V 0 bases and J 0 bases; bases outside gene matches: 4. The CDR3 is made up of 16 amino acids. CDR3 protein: CASSLALTGGSYEQYF. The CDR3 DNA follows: TGTGCCAGCAGCTTGGCTTTGACAGGGGGCTCCTACGAGCAGTACTTC.

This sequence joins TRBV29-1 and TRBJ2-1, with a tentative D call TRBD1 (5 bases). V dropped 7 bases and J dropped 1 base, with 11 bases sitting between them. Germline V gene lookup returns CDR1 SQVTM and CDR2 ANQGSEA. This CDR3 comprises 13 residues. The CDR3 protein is CSASQGSYNEQFF. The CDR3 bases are TGCAGCGCCTCCCAGGGTTCCTACAATGAGCAGTTCTTC.

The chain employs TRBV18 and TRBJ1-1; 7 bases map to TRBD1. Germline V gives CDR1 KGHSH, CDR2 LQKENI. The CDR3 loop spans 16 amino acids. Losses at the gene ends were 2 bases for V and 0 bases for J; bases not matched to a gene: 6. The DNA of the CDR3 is TGTGCCAGCTCACCAGTAGGGGGCGGAATGAACACTGAAGCTTTCTTT. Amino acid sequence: CASSPVGGGMNTEAFF.

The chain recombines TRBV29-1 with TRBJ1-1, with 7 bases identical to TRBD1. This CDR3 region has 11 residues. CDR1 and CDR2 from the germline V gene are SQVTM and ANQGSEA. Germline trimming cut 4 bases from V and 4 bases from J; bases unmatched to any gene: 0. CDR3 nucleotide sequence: TGCAGCGTTGGACAGGGCACTGAAGCTTTCTTT. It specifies CSVGQGTEAFF.

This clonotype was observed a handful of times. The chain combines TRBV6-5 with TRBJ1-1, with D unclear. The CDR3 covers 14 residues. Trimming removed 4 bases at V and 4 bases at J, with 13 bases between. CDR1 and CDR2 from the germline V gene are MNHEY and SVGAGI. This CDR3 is CASSSRPVGTEAFF. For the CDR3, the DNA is TGTGCCAGCAGTTCGCGGCCGGTCGGCACTGAAGCTTTCTTT.

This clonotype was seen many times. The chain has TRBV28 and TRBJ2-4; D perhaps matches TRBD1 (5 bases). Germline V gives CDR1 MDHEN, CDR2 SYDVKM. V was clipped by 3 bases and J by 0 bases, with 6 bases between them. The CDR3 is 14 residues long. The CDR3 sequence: CASSFQGAKNIQYF. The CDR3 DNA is TGTGCCAGCAGTTTCCAGGGAGCCAAAAACATTCAGTACTTC.

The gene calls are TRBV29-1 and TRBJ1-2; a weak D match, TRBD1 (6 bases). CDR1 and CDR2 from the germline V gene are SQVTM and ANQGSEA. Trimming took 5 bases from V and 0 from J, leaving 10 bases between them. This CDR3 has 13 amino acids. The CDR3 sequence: CSVRDISNYGYTF. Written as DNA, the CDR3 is TGCAGCGTTCGGGACATATCTAACTATGGCTACACCTTC.

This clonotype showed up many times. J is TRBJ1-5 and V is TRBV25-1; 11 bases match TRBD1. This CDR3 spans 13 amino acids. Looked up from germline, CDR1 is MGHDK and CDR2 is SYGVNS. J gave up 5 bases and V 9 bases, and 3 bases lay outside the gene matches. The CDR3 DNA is TGTGCCAGTCGGGGACAGGGGGATCAGCCCCAGCATTTT. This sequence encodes CASRGQGDQPQHF. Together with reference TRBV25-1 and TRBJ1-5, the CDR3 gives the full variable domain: EADIYQTPRYLVIGTGKKITLECSQTMGHDKMYWYQQDPGMELHLIHYSYGVNSTEKGDLSSESTVSRIRTEHFPLTLESARPSHTSQYLCASRGQGDQPQHFGDGTRLSIL.

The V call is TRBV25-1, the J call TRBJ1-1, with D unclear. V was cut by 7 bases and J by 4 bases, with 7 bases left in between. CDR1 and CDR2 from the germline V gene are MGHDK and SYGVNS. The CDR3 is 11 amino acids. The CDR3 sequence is CASTESTEAFF. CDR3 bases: TGTGCCAGCACAGAGAGCACTGAAGCTTTCTTT.

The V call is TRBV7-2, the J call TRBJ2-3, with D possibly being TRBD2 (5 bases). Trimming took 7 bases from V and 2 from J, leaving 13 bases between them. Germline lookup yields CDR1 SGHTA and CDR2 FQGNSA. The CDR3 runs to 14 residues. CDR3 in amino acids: CASTPPGLTDTQYF. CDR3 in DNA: TGTGCCAGCACCCCCCCCGGACTCACAGATACGCAGTATTTT.

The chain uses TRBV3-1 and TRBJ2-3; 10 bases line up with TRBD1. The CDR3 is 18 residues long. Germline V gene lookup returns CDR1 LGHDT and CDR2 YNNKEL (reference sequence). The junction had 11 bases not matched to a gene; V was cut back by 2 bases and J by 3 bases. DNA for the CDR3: TGTGCCAGCAGCCAACAACGTCCCCGGGACAGGGGAACAGATACGCAGTATTTT. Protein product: CASSQQRPRDRGTDTQYF.

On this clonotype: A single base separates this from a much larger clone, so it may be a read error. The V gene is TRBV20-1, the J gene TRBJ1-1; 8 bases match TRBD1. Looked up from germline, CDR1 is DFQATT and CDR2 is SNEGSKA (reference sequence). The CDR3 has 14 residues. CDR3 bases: TGCGGTGCTCCCGGACAGGGTAGGAGCACTGAAGCTTTCTTT. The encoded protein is CGAPGQGRSTEAFF.

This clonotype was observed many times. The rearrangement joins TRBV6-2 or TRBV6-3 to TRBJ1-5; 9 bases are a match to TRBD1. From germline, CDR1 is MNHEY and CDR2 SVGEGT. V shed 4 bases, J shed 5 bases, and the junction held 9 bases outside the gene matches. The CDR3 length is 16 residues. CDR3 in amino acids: CASSSLGQGRDQPQHF. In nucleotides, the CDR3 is TGTGCCAGCAGTTCCCTGGGACAGGGAAGAGATCAGCCCCAGCATTTT.

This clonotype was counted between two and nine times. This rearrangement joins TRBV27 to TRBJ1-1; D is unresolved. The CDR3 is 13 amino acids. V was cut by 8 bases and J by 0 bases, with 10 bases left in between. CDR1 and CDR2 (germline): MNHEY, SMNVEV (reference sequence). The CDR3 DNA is TGTGCCAGCGCGTTCACGTTGAACACTGAAGCTTTCTTT. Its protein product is CASAFTLNTEAFF.

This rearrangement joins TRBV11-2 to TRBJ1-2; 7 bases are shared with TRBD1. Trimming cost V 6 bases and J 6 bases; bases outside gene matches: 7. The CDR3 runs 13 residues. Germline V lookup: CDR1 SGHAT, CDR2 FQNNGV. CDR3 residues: CASRATGSDGYTF. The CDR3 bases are TGTGCCAGCAGAGCGACAGGGTCCGATGGCTACACCTTC.

CDR3 DNA sequence: TGTGCCAGCAGTTTCATGGGGGGGAATAATTCACCCCTCCACTTT. It encodes CASSFMGGNNSPLHF. The chain carries TRBV12-3 or TRBV12-4 and TRBJ1-6; D is possibly TRBD1 (5 bases). This CDR3 has 15 amino acids. Trimming left V 3 bases short and J 5 bases short, with 11 bases between.